Listed here are 31 T cell receptor beta chains from one sample, sequenced in a study of response to subunit inactivated influenza vaccine. MiXCR was run by TCRdb on the RT-PCR reads, yielding one entry per CDR3 protein. The sample has 650,000 or so distinct CDR3 sequences, around 13% seen once. The specimen was PBMCs from blood, collected approximately 15 days before vaccination. These receptors all stem from a middle-aged man who received an inactivated influenza vaccine.

This clonotype was recorded many times. V usage is TRBV3-1 and J usage is TRBJ1-6; 7 bases match TRBD1. The CDR3 is 15 amino acids. The J segment lost 2 bases and the V segment lost 6 bases, leaving 4 bases of the junction unmatched. Germline-derived CDR1 and CDR2 are LGHDT and YNNKEL (reference sequence). The CDR3 reads CASRATGAYNSPLHF. The CDR3 nucleotides are TGTGCCAGCAGAGCAACAGGGGCCTATAATTCACCCCTCCACTTT. Looking up the rest from reference TRBV3-1 and TRBJ1-6 gives the full variable domain: DTAVSQTPKYLVTQMGNDKSIKCEQNLGHDTMYWYKQDSKKFLKIMFSYNNKELIINETVPNRFSPKSPDKAHLNLHINSLELGDSAVYFCASRATGAYNSPLHFGNGTRLTVT.

This clonotype was observed many times. The rearrangement links TRBV5-1 to TRBJ1-1; TRBD1 might be the D (6 bases). The ends were cut back, 6 bases at V and 2 bases at J, with 17 bases in the middle. The germline gives CDR1 SGHRS, CDR2 YFSETQ. This CDR3 spans 15 amino acids. In DNA, the CDR3 is TGCGCCAGCACCCAAGCCGGGACACTAAACACTGAAGCTTTCTTT. This sequence encodes CASTQAGTLNTEAFF.

This chain joins TRBV7-9 and TRBJ1-2; D unclear. The V gene lost 6 bases and the J gene lost 7 bases, with 9 bases spanning the gap. The CDR3 covers 11 residues. Per the germline V gene, CDR1 is SEHNR and CDR2 is FQNEAQ (reference sequence). CDR3 in amino acids: CASRPPGGYTF. The CDR3 DNA follows: TGTGCCAGCAGACCACCAGGTGGCTACACCTTC.

This chain joins TRBV12-3 or TRBV12-4 and TRBJ1-1; D gene ambiguous. This CDR3 comprises 13 residues. Trimming took 3 bases from V and 7 from J, leaving 12 bases between them. CDR3 residues: CASSFKAAFEAFF. The CDR3 DNA sequence: TGTGCCAGCAGTTTCAAGGCCGCCTTTGAAGCTTTCTTT.

The rearrangement uses TRBV28 and TRBJ2-2; 7 bases match TRBD1. The germline V gene has CDR1 MDHEN and CDR2 SYDVKM. The CDR3 is 15 amino acids. V shed 3 bases and J 3 bases; nucleotides not matched to a gene: 4. CDR3 loop: CASSFFTGDTGELFF. CDR3 in DNA: TGTGCCAGCAGTTTTTTTACAGGGGACACCGGGGAGCTGTTTTTT.

This clonotype has just a few counts. V and J are TRBV7-9 and TRBJ2-3; 8 bases are a match to TRBD1. Trimming removed 5 bases from V and 4 bases from J; junction bases left unmatched: 5. The CDR3 is 14 residues long. Germline V gene lookup returns CDR1 SEHNR and CDR2 FQNEAQ (reference sequence). CDR3 region: CASSTDREADTQYF. In DNA form, the CDR3 reads TGTGCCAGCAGCACGGACAGGGAAGCAGATACGCAGTATTTT. Drawing the rest from reference TRBV7-9 and TRBJ2-3, the complete variable domain is DTGVSQNPRHKITKRGQNVTFRCDPISEHNRLYWYRQTLGQGPEFLTYFQNEAQLEKSRLLSDRFSAERPKGSFSTLEIQRTEQGDSAMYLCASSTDREADTQYFGPGTRLTVL.

The chain carries TRBV5-5 and TRBJ2-5; 8 positions agree with TRBD2. Germline assignment: CDR1 SGHKS and CDR2 YYEKEE (reference sequence). V shed 4 bases, J shed 3 bases, and the junction held 5 bases outside the gene matches. CDR3 length equals 14 residues. The CDR3: CASSPETSEETQYF. CDR3 nucleotides: TGTGCCAGCAGCCCCGAGACTAGCGAAGAGACCCAGTACTTC.

This clonotype was detected only a few times. The chain is built from TRBV28 and TRBJ2-7; D unresolved. V was shortened by 4 bases and J by 0 bases, with 10 bases between the two germline ends. The CDR3 extends over 14 amino acids. Germline V lookup: CDR1 MDHEN, CDR2 SYDVKM. The CDR3, as DNA: TGTGCCAGCAGTTCCCCCAGGAGCTCCTACGAGCAGTACTTC. It specifies CASSSPRSSYEQYF. Supplemented by reference TRBV28 and TRBJ2-7, the full variable domain reads DVKVTQSSRYLVKRTGEKVFLECVQDMDHENMFWYRQDPGLGLRLIYFSYDVKMKEKGDIPEGYSVSREKKERFSLILESASTNQTSMYLCASSSPRSSYEQYFGPGTRLTVT.

The chain carries TRBV11-2 and TRBJ1-1; D uncertain. V shed 1 base and J shed 3 bases, with 15 bases lying between them. The germline V gene encodes CDR1 SGHAT and CDR2 FQNNGV. This CDR3 contains 16 residues. The CDR3 loop is CASSLGWLVSDTEAFF. In DNA, the CDR3 is TGTGCCAGCAGCTTAGGGTGGCTAGTTTCGGACACTGAAGCTTTCTTT.

This clonotype was detected a few times. The chain is built from TRBV7-8 and TRBJ1-6; no clear D gene. This CDR3 is 12 amino acids long. V was clipped by 8 bases and J by 7 bases, with 9 bases between them. Germline V gives CDR1 SGHVS, CDR2 FQNEAQ. The CDR3 sequence: CASGEGNSPLHF. Written as DNA, the CDR3 is TGTGCCAGCGGGGAGGGCAATTCACCCCTCCACTTT.

This clonotype showed up many times. This sequence joins TRBV28 and TRBJ2-7; a possible D gene is TRBD1 (6 bases). The CDR3 runs to 11 residues. V was trimmed by 6 bases and J by 7 bases, leaving 10 bases between them. Germline V gene sequence: CDR1 MDHEN, CDR2 SYDVKM. This chain's CDR3 is CASRTGWEQYF. The DNA of the CDR3 is TGTGCCAGCAGGACAGGTTGGGAGCAGTACTTC.

This sequence joins TRBV20-1 and TRBJ1-4, with TRBD1 matching 8 bases. V shed 2 bases and J 8 bases; nucleotides not matched to a gene: 10. From germline, CDR1 is DFQATT and CDR2 SNEGSKA (reference sequence). This CDR3 spans 15 amino acids. DNA of the CDR3: TGCAGTGCTAGACGCCCGACAGGGGTTGGGGAAAAACTGTTTTTT. Translated, it gives CSARRPTGVGEKLFF.

The chain is built from TRBV29-1 and TRBJ2-1; D is perhaps TRBD1 or TRBD2 (6 bases each). The CDR3 is 13 amino acids. CDR1 is SQVTM, CDR2 ANQGSEA, per germline. Trimming removed 8 bases from V and 5 bases from J, with 16 bases in between. The CDR3, as DNA: TGCAGCTCTCGGGGGCTCAGACACAATGAGCAGTTCTTC. This encodes CSSRGLRHNEQFF.

Only a few counts were recorded for this clonotype. The chain is built from TRBV20-1 and TRBJ2-5; D tentatively reads TRBD1 or TRBD2 (6 bases each). From germline, CDR1 is DFQATT and CDR2 SNEGSKA (reference sequence). Trimming pared 6 bases from V and 8 bases from J, leaving 16 bases between. This CDR3 spans 12 amino acids. The CDR3 spells CSARGRDGTQYF. As DNA, the CDR3 is TGCAGTGCACGGGGGCGGGATGGAACCCAGTACTTC.

The CDR3 region is CSARESTGLPETQYF. CDR3 in DNA: TGCAGTGCTAGAGAATCGACCGGCCTCCCGGAGACCCAGTACTTC. The V call is TRBV20-1, the J call TRBJ2-5; D not certain. This CDR3 has 15 residues. V lost 0 bases to trimming and J lost 5 bases, with 16 bases between them. Germline lookup yields CDR1 DFQATT and CDR2 SNEGSKA (reference sequence).

The chain is built from TRBV27 and TRBJ1-1, with 7 bases aligning to TRBD1. The V segment lost 7 bases and the J segment 0 bases; nucleotides outside the gene matches: 8. This CDR3 has 15 residues. Per germline, CDR1 MNHEY and CDR2 SMNVEV (reference sequence). This chain's CDR3 is CASTKGAAMNTEAFF. The CDR3, as DNA: TGTGCCAGCACGAAGGGGGCGGCGATGAACACTGAAGCTTTCTTT.

J is TRBJ2-1 and V is TRBV6-1; D could derive from TRBD1 or TRBD2 (5 bases each). The CDR3 covers 14 residues. Germline CDR1 reads MNHNS; CDR2 reads SASEGT. V dropped 6 bases and J dropped 2 bases, with 11 bases sitting between them. CDR3 in DNA: TGTGCCAGCAGCCAGTGGGGGACCTACAATGAGCAGTTCTTC. This gives the protein CASSQWGTYNEQFF.

This chain connects TRBV7-2 to TRBJ2-1; 7 nucleotides align to TRBD2. V lost 6 bases and J lost 7; bases outside the gene matches: 15. Germline CDR1 reads SGHTA; CDR2 reads FQGNSA. The CDR3 is 16 amino acids. CDR3 protein: CASRGGGDSPSNEQFF. CDR3 nucleotides: TGTGCCAGCAGGGGTGGGGGGGACTCCCCTTCTAATGAGCAGTTCTTC. The full variable domain, rest sourced from reference TRBV7-2 and TRBJ2-1, is GAGVSQSPSNKVTEKGKDVELRCDPISGHTALYWYRQSLGQGLEFLIYFQGNSAPDKSGLPSDRFSAERTGGSVSTLTIQRTQQEDSAVYLCASRGGGDSPSNEQFFGPGTRLTVL.

V is TRBV20-1 and J is TRBJ1-1; D might be TRBD1 (6 bases). The CDR3 contains 13 residues. V was shortened by 2 bases and J by 6 bases, with 13 bases between the two germline ends. Germline assignment: CDR1 DFQATT and CDR2 SNEGSKA (reference sequence). CDR3 amino acids: CSARRTVFSEAFF. DNA of the CDR3: TGCAGTGCTAGACGGACAGTTTTTTCTGAAGCTTTCTTT.

The J gene is TRBJ2-5, the V gene TRBV3-1; 7 bases map to TRBD2. The V and J ends lost 3 bases and 5 bases, in that order; junction bases with no gene match: 6. In germline, CDR1 is LGHDT, CDR2 YNNKEL (reference sequence). The CDR3 sequence is 14 residues long. The CDR3 spells CASSQGGMRETQYF. CDR3 nucleotide sequence: TGTGCCAGCAGCCAGGGGGGGATGAGGGAGACCCAGTACTTC.

This clonotype showed up many times. This chain links TRBV7-9 with TRBJ2-1, with 10 bases aligning to TRBD2. J was trimmed by 5 bases and V by 3 bases; bases with no gene match: 4. The CDR3 length is 15 residues. The germline V gene encodes CDR1 SEHNR and CDR2 FQNEAQ (reference sequence). The CDR3 region has the DNA TGTGCCAGCAGCTTTGGACTAGCGGCTCACAATGAGCAGTTCTTC. Translating it yields CASSFGLAAHNEQFF.

The V gene is TRBV5-1, the J gene TRBJ1-6; D unresolved. V was shortened by 1 base and J by 10 bases, with 9 bases between the two germline ends. The CDR3 sequence is 13 residues long. Germline assignment: CDR1 SGHRS and CDR2 YFSETQ. CDR3 sequence: CASSLKGQSPLHF. The CDR3 DNA reads TGCGCCAGCAGCTTGAAAGGGCAATCACCCCTCCACTTT.

This clonotype was counted a few times. The V gene is TRBV24-1, the J gene TRBJ2-2, with D possibly matching TRBD2 (6 bases). This CDR3 comprises 15 residues. The V end was cut by 7 bases, the J end by 2 bases, with 13 bases between. From germline, CDR1 is KGHDR and CDR2 SFDVKD. DNA of the CDR3: TGTGCCACCAGGGCCGGGACTTTAAACACCGGGGAGCTGTTTTTT. It specifies CATRAGTLNTGELFF.

This clonotype appeared a few times. The CDR3 region has the DNA TGTGCCAGCAGTTTATGGTCAGATACGCAGTATTTT. Its protein is CASSLWSDTQYF. J is TRBJ2-3 and V is TRBV28, with D unclear. Germline CDR1 MDHEN, CDR2 SYDVKM. The CDR3 extends over 12 amino acids. V lost 0 bases and J lost 4, with 2 bases in between.

There are a few counts of this clonotype. This chain joins TRBV10-2 and TRBJ1-2, with D hard to call. V was pared by 3 bases and J by 7 bases, with 15 bases between. CDR1 is WSHSY and CDR2 is SAAADI in the germline V gene. This CDR3 spans 14 amino acids. Here the CDR3 reads CASSETGWGSGYTF. The CDR3 coding sequence is TGCGCCAGCAGTGAAACCGGTTGGGGATCTGGCTACACCTTC.

The chain couples TRBV5-6 to TRBJ2-7; 12 nucleotides line up with TRBD2. The V segment lost 1 base and the J segment 6 bases; nucleotides outside the gene matches: 8. The germline V gene has CDR1 SGHDT and CDR2 YYEEEE. The CDR3 spans 16 residues. The CDR3 sequence is CASSLLTSGGISEQYF. CDR3 DNA: TGTGCCAGCAGCTTGCTCACTAGCGGGGGGATCAGCGAGCAGTACTTC.

The chain has TRBV5-4 and TRBJ2-3; maybe TRBD2 (6 bases). Deletions cut 3 bases from V and 1 base from J, with 15 bases between. The CDR3 is 16 amino acids. Germline V gene data show CDR1 as SGHNT and CDR2 as YYREEE (reference sequence). CDR3 sequence reads: CASSSSELAGTDTQYF. The CDR3 region has the DNA TGTGCCAGCAGCTCTTCCGAGTTAGCGGGCACAGATACGCAGTATTTT.

The chain combines TRBV12-3 or TRBV12-4 with TRBJ1-1; TRBD1 matches 7 bases. The V gene end was trimmed by 2 bases and the J gene end by 4 bases; junction bases not matched to a gene: 7. CDR3 size: 15 residues. CDR3 region: CASSLLGGLGTEAFF. In nucleotides, the CDR3 is TGTGCCAGCAGTTTATTAGGGGGCTTAGGCACTGAAGCTTTCTTT.

The sample holds a few counts of this clonotype. The chain recombines TRBV20-1 with TRBJ2-4; TRBD2 matches at 7 bases. The V gene's germline CDR1 is DFQATT and CDR2 SNEGSKA (reference sequence). The CDR3 totals 16 residues. V gave up 0 bases and J gave up 1 base; unmatched junction bases: 6. The CDR3 protein is CSARDRGREAKNIQYF. The CDR3 DNA reads TGCAGTGCTAGAGATCGTGGGCGGGAGGCCAAAAACATTCAGTACTTC.

V gene TRBV5-1 combines with J gene TRBJ2-3; D may be TRBD1 (6 bases). The V gene lost 4 bases and the J gene lost 6 bases, with 12 bases spanning the gap. The CDR3 covers 13 residues. CDR1 and CDR2 from the germline V gene are SGHRS and YFSETQ. CDR3 sequence reads: CASSPTDRDTQYF. The CDR3 DNA reads as TGCGCCAGCAGCCCCACCGACAGGGATACGCAGTATTTT.

This clonotype was seen a handful of times. This rearrangement joins TRBV20-1 to TRBJ1-2; D is possibly TRBD1 (5 bases). The CDR3 has 18 residues. The germline V gene encodes CDR1 DFQATT and CDR2 SNEGSKA (reference sequence). V shed 3 bases and J shed 0 bases, with 23 bases lying between them. CDR3 sequence (DNA): TGCAGTGCTAGTATACCCGGGACCGCAAGGGTAGCTAACTATGGCTACACCTTC. Its protein product is CSASIPGTARVANYGYTF.